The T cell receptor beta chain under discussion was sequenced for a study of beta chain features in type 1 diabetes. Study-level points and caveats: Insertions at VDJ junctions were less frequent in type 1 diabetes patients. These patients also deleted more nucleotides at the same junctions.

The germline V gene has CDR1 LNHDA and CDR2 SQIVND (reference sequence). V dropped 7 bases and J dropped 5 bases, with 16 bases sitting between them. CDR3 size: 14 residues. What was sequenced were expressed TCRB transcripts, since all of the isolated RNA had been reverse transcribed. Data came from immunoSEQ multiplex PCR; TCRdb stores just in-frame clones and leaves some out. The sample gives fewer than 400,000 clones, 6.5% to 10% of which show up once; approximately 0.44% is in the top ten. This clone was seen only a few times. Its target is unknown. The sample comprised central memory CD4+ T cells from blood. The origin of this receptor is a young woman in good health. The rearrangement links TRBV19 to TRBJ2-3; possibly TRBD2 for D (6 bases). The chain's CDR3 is CASTPGSPGDTQYF. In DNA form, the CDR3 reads TGTGCCAGTACCCCCGGGAGCCCGGGAGATACGCAGTATTTT. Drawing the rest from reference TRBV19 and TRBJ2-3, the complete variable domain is DGGITQSPKYLFRKEGQNVTLSCEQNLNHDAMYWYRQDPGQGLRLIYYSQIVNDFQKGDIAEGYSVSREKKESFPLTVTSAQKNPTAFYLCASTPGSPGDTQYFGPGTRLTVL.